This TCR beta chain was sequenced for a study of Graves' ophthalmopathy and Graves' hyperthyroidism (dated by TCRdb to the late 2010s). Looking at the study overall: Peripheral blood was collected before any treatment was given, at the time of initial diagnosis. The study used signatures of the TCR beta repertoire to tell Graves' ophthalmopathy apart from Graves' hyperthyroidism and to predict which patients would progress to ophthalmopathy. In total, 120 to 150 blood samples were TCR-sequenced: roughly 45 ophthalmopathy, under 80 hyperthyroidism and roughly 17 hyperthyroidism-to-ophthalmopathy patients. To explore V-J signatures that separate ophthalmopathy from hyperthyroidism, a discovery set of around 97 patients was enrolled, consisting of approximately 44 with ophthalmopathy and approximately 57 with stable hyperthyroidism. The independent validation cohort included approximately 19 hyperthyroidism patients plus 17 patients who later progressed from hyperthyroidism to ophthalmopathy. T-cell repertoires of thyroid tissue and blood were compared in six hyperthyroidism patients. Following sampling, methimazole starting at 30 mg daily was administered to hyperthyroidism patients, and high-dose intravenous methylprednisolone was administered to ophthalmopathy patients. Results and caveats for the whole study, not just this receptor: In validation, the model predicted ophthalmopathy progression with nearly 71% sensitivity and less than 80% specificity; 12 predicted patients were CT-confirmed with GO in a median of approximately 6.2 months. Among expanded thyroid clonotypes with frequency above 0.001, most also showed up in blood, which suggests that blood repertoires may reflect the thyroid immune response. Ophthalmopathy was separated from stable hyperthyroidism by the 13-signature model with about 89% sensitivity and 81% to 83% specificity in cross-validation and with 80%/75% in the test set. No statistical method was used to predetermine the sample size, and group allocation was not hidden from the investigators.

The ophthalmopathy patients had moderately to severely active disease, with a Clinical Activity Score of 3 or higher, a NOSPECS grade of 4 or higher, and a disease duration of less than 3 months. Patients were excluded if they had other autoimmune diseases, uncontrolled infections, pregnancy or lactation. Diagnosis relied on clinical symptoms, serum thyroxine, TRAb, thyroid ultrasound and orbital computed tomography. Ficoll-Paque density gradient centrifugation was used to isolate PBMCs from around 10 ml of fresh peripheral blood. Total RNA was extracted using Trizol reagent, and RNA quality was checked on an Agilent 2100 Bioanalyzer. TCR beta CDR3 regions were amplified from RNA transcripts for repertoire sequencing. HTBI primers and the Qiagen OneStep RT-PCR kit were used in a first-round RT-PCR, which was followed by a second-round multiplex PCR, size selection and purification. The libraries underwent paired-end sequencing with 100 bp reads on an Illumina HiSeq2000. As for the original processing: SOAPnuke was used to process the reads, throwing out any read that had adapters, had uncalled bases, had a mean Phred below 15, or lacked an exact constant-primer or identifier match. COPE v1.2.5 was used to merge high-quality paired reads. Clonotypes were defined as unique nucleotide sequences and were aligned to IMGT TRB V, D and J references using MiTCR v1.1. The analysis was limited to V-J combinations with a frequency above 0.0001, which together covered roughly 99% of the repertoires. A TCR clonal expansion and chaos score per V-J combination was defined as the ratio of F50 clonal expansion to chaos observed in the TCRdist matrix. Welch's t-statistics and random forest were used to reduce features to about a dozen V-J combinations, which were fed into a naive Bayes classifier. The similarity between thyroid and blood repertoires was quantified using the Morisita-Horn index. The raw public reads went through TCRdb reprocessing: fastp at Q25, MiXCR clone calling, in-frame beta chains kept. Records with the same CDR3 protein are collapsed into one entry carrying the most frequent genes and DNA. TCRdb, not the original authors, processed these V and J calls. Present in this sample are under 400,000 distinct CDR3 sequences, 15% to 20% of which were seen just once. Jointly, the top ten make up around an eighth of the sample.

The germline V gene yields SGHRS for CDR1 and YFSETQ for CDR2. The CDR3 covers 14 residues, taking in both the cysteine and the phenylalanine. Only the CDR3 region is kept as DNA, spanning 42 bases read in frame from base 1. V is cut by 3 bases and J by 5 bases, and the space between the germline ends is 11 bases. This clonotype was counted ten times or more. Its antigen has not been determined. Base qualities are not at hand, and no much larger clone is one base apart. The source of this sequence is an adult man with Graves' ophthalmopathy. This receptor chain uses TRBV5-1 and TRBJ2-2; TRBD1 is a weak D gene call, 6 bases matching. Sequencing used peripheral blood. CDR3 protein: CASSSNTGTGELFF. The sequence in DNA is TGCGCCAGCAGCTCCAATACAGGGACCGGGGAGCTGTTTTTT.